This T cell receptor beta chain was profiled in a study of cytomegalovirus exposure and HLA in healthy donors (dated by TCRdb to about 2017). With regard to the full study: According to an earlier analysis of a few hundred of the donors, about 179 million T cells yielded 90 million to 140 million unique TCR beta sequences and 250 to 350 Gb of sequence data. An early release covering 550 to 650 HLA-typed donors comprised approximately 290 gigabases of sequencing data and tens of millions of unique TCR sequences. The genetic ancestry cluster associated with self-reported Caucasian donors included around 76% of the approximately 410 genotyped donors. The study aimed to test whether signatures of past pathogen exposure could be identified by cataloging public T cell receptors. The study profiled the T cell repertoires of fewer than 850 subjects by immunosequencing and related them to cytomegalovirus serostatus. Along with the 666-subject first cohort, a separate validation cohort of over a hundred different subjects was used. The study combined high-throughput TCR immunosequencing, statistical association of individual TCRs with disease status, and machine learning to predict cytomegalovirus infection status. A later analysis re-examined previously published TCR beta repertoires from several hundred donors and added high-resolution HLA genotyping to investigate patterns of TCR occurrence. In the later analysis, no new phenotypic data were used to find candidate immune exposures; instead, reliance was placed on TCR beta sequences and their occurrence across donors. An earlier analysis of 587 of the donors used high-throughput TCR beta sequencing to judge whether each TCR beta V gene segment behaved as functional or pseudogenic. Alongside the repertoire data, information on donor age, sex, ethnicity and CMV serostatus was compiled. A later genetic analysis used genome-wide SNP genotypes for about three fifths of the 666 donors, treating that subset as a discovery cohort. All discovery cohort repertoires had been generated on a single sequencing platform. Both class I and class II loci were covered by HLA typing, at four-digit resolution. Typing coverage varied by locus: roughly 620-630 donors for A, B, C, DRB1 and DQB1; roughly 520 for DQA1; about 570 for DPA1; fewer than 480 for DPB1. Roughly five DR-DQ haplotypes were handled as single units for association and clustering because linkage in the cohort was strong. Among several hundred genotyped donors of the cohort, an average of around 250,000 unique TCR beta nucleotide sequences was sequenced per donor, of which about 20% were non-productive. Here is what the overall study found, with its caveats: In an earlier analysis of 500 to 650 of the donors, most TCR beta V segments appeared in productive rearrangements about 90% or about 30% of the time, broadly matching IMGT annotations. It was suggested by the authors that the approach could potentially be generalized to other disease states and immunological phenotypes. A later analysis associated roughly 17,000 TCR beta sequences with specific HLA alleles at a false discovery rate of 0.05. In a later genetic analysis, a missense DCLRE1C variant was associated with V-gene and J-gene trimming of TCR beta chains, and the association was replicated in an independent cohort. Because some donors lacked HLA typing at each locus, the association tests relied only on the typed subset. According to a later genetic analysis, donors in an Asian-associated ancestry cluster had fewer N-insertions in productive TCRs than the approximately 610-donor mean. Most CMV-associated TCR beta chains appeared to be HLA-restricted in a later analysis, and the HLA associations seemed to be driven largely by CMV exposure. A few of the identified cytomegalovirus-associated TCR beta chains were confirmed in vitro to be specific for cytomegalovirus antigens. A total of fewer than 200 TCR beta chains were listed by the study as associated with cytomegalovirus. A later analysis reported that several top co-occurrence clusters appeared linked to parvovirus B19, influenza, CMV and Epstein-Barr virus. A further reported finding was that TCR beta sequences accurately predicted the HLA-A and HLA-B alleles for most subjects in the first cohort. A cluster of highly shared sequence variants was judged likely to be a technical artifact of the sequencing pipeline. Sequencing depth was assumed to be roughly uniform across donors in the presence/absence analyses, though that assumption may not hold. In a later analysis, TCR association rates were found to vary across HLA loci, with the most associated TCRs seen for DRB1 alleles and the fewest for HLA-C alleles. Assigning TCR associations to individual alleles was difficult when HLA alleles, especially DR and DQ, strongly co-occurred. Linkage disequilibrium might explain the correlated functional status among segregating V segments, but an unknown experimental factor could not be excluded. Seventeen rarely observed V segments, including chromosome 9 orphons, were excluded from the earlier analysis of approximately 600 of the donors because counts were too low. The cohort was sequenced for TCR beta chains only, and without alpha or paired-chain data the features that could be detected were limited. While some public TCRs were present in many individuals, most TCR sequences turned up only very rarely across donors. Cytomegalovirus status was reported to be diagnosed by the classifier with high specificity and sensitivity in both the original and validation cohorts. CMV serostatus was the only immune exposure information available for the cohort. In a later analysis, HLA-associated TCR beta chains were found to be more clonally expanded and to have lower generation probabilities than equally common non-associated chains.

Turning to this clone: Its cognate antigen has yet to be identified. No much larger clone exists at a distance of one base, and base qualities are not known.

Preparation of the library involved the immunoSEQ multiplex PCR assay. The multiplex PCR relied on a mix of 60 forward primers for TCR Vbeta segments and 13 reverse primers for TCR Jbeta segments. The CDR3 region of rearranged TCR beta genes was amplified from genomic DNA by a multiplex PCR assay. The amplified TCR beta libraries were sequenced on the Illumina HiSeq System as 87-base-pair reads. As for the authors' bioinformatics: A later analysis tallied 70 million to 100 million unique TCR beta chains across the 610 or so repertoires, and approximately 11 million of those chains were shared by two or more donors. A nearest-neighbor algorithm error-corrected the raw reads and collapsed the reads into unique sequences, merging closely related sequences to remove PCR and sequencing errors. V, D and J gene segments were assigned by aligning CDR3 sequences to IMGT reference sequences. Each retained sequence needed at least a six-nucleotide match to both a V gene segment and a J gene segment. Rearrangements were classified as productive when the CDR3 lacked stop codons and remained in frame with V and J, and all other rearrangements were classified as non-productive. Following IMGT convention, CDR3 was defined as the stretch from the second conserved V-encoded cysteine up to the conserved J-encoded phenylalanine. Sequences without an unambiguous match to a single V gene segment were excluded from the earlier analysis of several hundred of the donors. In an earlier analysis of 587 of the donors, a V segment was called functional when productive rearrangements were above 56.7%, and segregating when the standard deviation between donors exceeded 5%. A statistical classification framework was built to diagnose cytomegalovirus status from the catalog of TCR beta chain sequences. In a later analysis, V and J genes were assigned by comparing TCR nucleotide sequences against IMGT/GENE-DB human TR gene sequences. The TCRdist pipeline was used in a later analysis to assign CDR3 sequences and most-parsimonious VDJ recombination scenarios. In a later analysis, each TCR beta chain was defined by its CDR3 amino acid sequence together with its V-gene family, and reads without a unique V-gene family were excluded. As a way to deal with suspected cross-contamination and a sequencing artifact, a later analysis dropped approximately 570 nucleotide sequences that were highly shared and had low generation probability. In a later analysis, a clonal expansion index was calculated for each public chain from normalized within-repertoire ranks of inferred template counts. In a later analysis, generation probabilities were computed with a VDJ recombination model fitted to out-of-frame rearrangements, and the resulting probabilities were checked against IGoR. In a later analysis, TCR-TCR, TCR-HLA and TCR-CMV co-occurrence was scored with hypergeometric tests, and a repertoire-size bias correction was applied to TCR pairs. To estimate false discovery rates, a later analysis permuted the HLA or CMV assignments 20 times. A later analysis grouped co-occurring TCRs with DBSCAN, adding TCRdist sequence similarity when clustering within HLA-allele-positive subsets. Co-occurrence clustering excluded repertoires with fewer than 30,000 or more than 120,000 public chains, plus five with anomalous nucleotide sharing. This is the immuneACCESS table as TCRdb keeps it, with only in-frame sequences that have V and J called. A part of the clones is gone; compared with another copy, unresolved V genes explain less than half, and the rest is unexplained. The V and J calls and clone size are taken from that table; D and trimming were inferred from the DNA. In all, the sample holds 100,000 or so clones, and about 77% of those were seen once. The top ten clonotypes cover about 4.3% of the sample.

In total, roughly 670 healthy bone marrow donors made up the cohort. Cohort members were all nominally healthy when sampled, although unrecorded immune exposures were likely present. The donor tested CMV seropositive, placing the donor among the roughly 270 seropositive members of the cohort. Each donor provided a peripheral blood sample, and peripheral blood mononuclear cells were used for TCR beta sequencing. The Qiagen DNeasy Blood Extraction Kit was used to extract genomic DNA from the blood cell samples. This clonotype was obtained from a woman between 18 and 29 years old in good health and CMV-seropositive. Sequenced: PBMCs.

CDR3 region: CASTSGGSTGELFF. The bases read TGTGCCAGCACCTCTGGTGGGAGTACCGGGGAGCTGTTTTTT. The V gene is TRBV6-5 and the J gene is TRBJ2-2; TRBD2 is a weak D gene call, 5 bases matching. At the junction V is shortened by 7 bases and J by 5 bases, with 14 bases in between. In the germline V gene, CDR1 corresponds to MNHEY and CDR2 to SVGAGI. The CDR3 goes from the cysteine to the phenylalanine over 14 residues. The kept DNA is CDR3 alone, 42 bases in frame from the first base.